Shown below are 31 T cell receptor beta chains from a single sample sequenced in a study of radiation and T cells in renal cell carcinoma. Specified time point: blood 2 weeks post-SBRT. Documented treatment: 15 Gy SBRT to primary tumor, nephrectomy 4 weeks later. Produced via immunoSEQ multiplex PCR; TCRdb's table is partial and in-frame only. In the table there are roughly 150,000 clones, around 90% of which are singletons. The sample consisted of blood, taken from a patient whose treatment included radiotherapy and nephrectomy. These receptors were obtained from a woman between 50 and 59 years old with renal cell carcinoma.

The V call is TRBV19, the J call TRBJ2-7; D possibly uses TRBD1 or TRBD2 (5 bases each). Germline CDR1 LNHDA, CDR2 SQIVND (reference sequence). CDR3 length equals 15 residues. Trimming stripped 4 bases from V and 3 bases from J, with 16 bases between. The CDR3 sequence is CASSRDGTTNYEQYF. In DNA form, the CDR3 reads TGTGCCAGTAGTAGAGACGGGACGACGAACTACGAGCAGTACTTC.

The sample holds one count of this clone. V and J are TRBV9 and TRBJ2-6; D gene ambiguous. The CDR3 has 13 amino acids. Trimming removed 6 bases at V and 2 bases at J, with 6 bases between. Germline V gene sequence: CDR1 SGDLS, CDR2 YYNGEE. The chain's CDR3 is CASTPPGANVLTF. CDR3 DNA: TGTGCCAGCACCCCGCCTGGGGCCAACGTCCTGACTTTC.

CDR3: CAWSLTGTEAFF. The CDR3 DNA reads TGTGCCTGGAGTTTGACAGGCACTGAAGCTTTCTTT. The V gene is TRBV30, the J gene TRBJ1-1; maybe TRBD1 (6 bases). Trimming took off 2 bases at V and 4 bases at J, with 8 bases between the two ends. The CDR3 is made up of 12 amino acids. Germline V gives CDR1 GTSNPN, CDR2 SVGIG (reference sequence).

The rearrangement uses TRBV2 and TRBJ1-1; D ambiguous. Deletions cut 3 bases from V and 1 base from J, with 6 bases between. The length of the CDR3 is 13 residues. In germline, CDR1 is SNHLY, CDR2 FYNNEI. The chain's CDR3 is CASSDFQNTEAFF. The CDR3, as DNA: TGTGCCAGCAGTGACTTCCAGAACACTGAAGCTTTCTTT.

The chain joins TRBV5-1 to TRBJ2-5; no definite D call. CDR3 length: 13 residues. Germline assignment: CDR1 SGHRS and CDR2 YFSETQ. Trimming took 3 bases from V and 1 from J, leaving 7 bases between them. Here the CDR3 reads CASSYTVQETQYF. For the CDR3, the DNA is TGCGCCAGCAGCTATACAGTCCAAGAGACCCAGTACTTC.

The gene calls are TRBV30 and TRBJ1-2, with D unresolved. V was shortened by 5 bases and J by 0 bases, with 10 bases between the two germline ends. The CDR3 has 13 amino acids. Germline V gene lookup returns CDR1 GTSNPN and CDR2 SVGIG (reference sequence). This chain's CDR3 is CAWGRRTNYGYTF. The CDR3 bases are TGTGCCTGGGGACGCAGAACTAACTATGGCTACACCTTC.

This clone came up once. V is TRBV25-1 and J is TRBJ1-1; D remains unclear. Trimming removed 2 bases from V and 7 bases from J, with 11 bases in between. CDR1 and CDR2 (germline): MGHDK, SYGVNS. The CDR3 loop spans 13 amino acids. DNA for the CDR3: TGTGCCAGCAGTGAAGGAGCGGACCTTGAAGCTTTCTTT. As protein: CASSEGADLEAFF.

The rearrangement links TRBV7-9 to TRBJ2-7; 8 bases align to TRBD1. Germline V gene sequence: CDR1 SEHNR, CDR2 FQNEAQ (reference sequence). J was trimmed by 1 base and V by 5 bases; bases with no gene match: 7. The CDR3 sequence is 15 residues long. Here the CDR3 reads CASSVGTGISYEQYF. CDR3 nucleotide sequence: TGTGCCAGCAGCGTCGGGACAGGCATTTCCTACGAGCAGTACTTC.

CDR3 coding DNA: TGTGCCAGCAGTGAAAGTGCGGGACCTCGTTCCTACGAGCAGTACTTC. Translated: CASSESAGPRSYEQYF. V and J are TRBV2 and TRBJ2-7; weak D call: TRBD2 (6 bases). The germline gives CDR1 SNHLY, CDR2 FYNNEI. The V end was cut by 2 bases, the J end by 1 base, with 15 bases between. This CDR3 comprises 16 residues.

The chain links TRBV6-5 to TRBJ2-7; 7 nucleotides match TRBD1. This CDR3 is built from 13 residues. J lost 4 bases, V lost 10 bases, and 10 bases had no gene match. Germline-derived CDR1 and CDR2 are MNHEY and SVGAGI. The CDR3 DNA reads as TGTGCCACAAGGGGGCTGACGACTTACGAGCAGTACTTC. Translation gives CATRGLTTYEQYF.

The gene calls are TRBV7-2 and TRBJ2-7; 9 bases line up with TRBD1. Trimming took 1 base from V and 2 from J; bases not matched to a gene: 6. The CDR3 contains 16 residues. Germline loops: CDR1 SGHTA, CDR2 FQGNSA. CDR3 loop: CASSLGGQGATYEQYF. CDR3 sequence (DNA): TGTGCCAGCAGCTTAGGGGGACAGGGAGCGACCTACGAGCAGTACTTC. Filled out from reference TRBV7-2 and TRBJ2-7, the complete variable domain reads GAGVSQSPSNKVTEKGKDVELRCDPISGHTALYWYRQSLGQGLEFLIYFQGNSAPDKSGLPSDRFSAERTGGSVSTLTIQRTQQEDSAVYLCASSLGGQGATYEQYFGPGTRLTVT.

This clone was seen only a few times. The rearrangement uses TRBV2 and TRBJ2-1; D might be TRBD2 (6 bases). Germline CDR1 reads SNHLY; CDR2 reads FYNNEI. CDR3 length equals 12 residues. V was shortened by 5 bases and J by 10 bases, with 12 bases between the two germline ends. Written as DNA, the CDR3 is TGTGCCAGCAGTTGGATGGCGGGGGAGCAGTTCTTC. Amino acids: CASSWMAGEQFF.

This chain uses TRBV5-1 with TRBJ1-1, with 7 bases aligning to TRBD1. Germline CDR1 SGHRS, CDR2 YFSETQ. V lost 0 bases to trimming and J lost 3 bases; unmatched junction nucleotides: 2. This CDR3 contains 14 residues. CDR3 DNA: TGCGCCAGCAGCTTGGAGACAGGGTACACTGAAGCTTTCTTT. It translates to CASSLETGYTEAFF.

This sequence joins TRBV5-1 and TRBJ1-2, with 9 bases that match TRBD1. CDR1 and CDR2 from the germline V gene are SGHRS and YFSETQ. V shed 4 bases, J shed 2 bases, and the junction held 3 bases outside the gene matches. The CDR3 has 14 amino acids. Here the CDR3 reads CASSGGQGNYGYTF. DNA for the CDR3: TGCGCCAGCAGCGGGGGACAGGGCAACTATGGCTACACCTTC.

The chain couples TRBV5-1 to TRBJ1-5; D gene unclear. Trimming shortened V by 0 bases and J by 3 bases, and 10 bases separated the two germline ends. CDR1 SGHRS and CDR2 YFSETQ come from the germline V gene. This CDR3 is built from 15 residues. Here the CDR3 DNA reads TGCGCCAGCAGCTTGGAAGGGAGGAACAATCAGCCCCAGCATTTT. It codes for CASSLEGRNNQPQHF.

The rearrangement links TRBV6-1 to TRBJ2-7; D is perhaps TRBD1 (6 bases). The CDR3 loop spans 12 amino acids. Germline values: CDR1 MNHNS, CDR2 SASEGT. Here the CDR3 reads CTTRQDPYEQYF. CDR3 nucleotide sequence: TGTACCACCAGACAGGACCCCTACGAGCAGTACTTC.

The genes are TRBV30 and TRBJ2-7; D gene unclear. The V gene lost 2 bases and the J gene lost 3 bases, with 8 bases spanning the gap. Looked up from germline, CDR1 is GTSNPN and CDR2 is SVGIG (reference sequence). This CDR3 contains 12 residues. This CDR3 is CAWSKGDYEQYF. DNA for the CDR3: TGTGCCTGGAGTAAGGGCGACTACGAGCAGTACTTC.

This chain uses TRBV6-5 with TRBJ1-2, with TRBD1 matching 8 bases. The length of the CDR3 is 13 residues. V was clipped by 5 bases and J by 5 bases; unmatched bases: 4. CDR1 and CDR2 from the germline V gene are MNHEY and SVGAGI. The CDR3 here is CASSRTGTYGYTF. In nucleotides, the CDR3 is TGTGCCAGCAGTCGGACAGGGACTTATGGCTACACCTTC.

The rearrangement uses TRBV25-1 and TRBJ2-5, with a weak D call TRBD1 (7 bases). CDR3 size: 16 residues. V gave up 4 bases and J gave up 5 bases, with 20 bases separating them. The germline gives CDR1 MGHDK, CDR2 SYGVNS. CDR3 residues: CASSGYRGRGRETQYF. The CDR3 DNA sequence: TGTGCCAGCAGTGGCTATCGCGGCAGGGGGAGGGAGACCCAGTACTTC.

The chain employs TRBV5-1 and TRBJ2-5; the match to TRBD1 covers 9 bases. The CDR3 covers 16 residues. After removal of 1 base from V and 5 bases from J, the junction contained 9 bases not matched to a gene. CDR1 and CDR2 from the germline V gene are SGHRS and YFSETQ. The CDR3, as DNA: TGCGCCAGCAGCTTGTTTCGGGACAGGGCGGGGGAGACCCAGTACTTC. Protein sequence: CASSLFRDRAGETQYF.

The chain joins TRBV7-2 to TRBJ1-6, with no clear D. The CDR3 sequence is 13 residues long. Germline V gives CDR1 SGHTA, CDR2 FQGNSA. V lost 5 bases and J 6 bases, leaving 8 bases between the germline ends. CDR3 loop: CASSREVNSPLHF. The CDR3 coding sequence is TGTGCCAGCAGCAGGGAGGTTAATTCACCCCTCCACTTT.

The V and J genes are TRBV19 and TRBJ1-1, with D uncertain. The germline V gene encodes CDR1 LNHDA and CDR2 SQIVND (reference sequence). V was cut by 3 bases and J by 1 base, with 15 bases left in between. This CDR3 comprises 16 residues. CDR3 in amino acids: CASSIRPQPGNTEAFF. The CDR3 DNA reads as TGTGCCAGTAGTATTCGTCCCCAGCCGGGGAACACTGAAGCTTTCTTT.

This rearrangement joins TRBV7-3 to TRBJ1-1, with 10 positions matching TRBD1. The J segment lost 5 bases and the V segment lost 4 bases, leaving 10 bases of the junction unmatched. The CDR3 covers 16 residues. Germline CDR1 reads SGHTA; CDR2 reads FQGTGA. In DNA form, the CDR3 reads TGTGCCAGCAGCTCCCGACAGGGGGCGGGTTTGACTGAAGCTTTCTTT. Its protein is CASSSRQGAGLTEAFF.

This clone was observed a handful of times. The chain couples TRBV10-3 to TRBJ2-5, with D hard to call. The CDR3 loop spans 12 amino acids. Trimming left V 6 bases short and J 5 bases short, with 10 bases between. Germline loops: CDR1 ENHRY, CDR2 SYGVKD. In nucleotides, the CDR3 is TGTGCCATCAGCCCTATGGGGGAGACCCAGTACTTC. This encodes CAISPMGETQYF.

This chain uses TRBV2 with TRBJ1-2; 11 nucleotides agree with TRBD1. CDR3 length equals 16 residues. Losses at the gene ends were 2 bases for V and 4 bases for J; bases not matched to a gene: 6. Germline assignment: CDR1 SNHLY and CDR2 FYNNEI. In nucleotides, the CDR3 is TGTGCCAGCAGTGAAACAGGACAGGGGGCGATCTATGGCTACACCTTC. It specifies CASSETGQGAIYGYTF.

DNA of the CDR3: TGTGCCAGCAGCGATACAGGGGATGGCTACACCTTC. Protein sequence: CASSDTGDGYTF. The genes are TRBV5-4 and TRBJ1-2, with 7 bases identical to TRBD1. The germline gives CDR1 SGHNT, CDR2 YYREEE (reference sequence). V dropped 4 bases and J dropped 6; count of bases not matched to a gene: 3. This CDR3 contains 12 residues.

The gene calls are TRBV7-9 and TRBJ2-3; the D is unclear. CDR1 and CDR2 (germline): SEHNR, FQNEAQ (reference sequence). Trimming removed 5 bases at V and 0 bases at J, with 3 bases between. This CDR3 comprises 12 residues. CDR3 sequence (DNA): TGTGCCAGCAGCGTTAGCACAGATACGCAGTATTTT. It yields the protein CASSVSTDTQYF.

The V and J genes are TRBV13 and TRBJ2-6, with D hard to call. The CDR3 is made up of 15 amino acids. Germline CDR1 reads PRHDT; CDR2 reads FYEKMQ (reference sequence). The V end lost 6 bases, the J end lost 0 bases, and 9 bases lay between the germline ends. CDR3 nucleotides: TGTGCCAGCAGTCAACCGCGCTCTGGGGCCAACGTCCTGACTTTC. It encodes CASSQPRSGANVLTF.

CDR3 coding DNA: TGTGCCAGTAGTCTTATATCCAGGGGCCCGGTAGGTCAGCCCCAGCATTTT. Translation: CASSLISRGPVGQPQHF. The gene calls are TRBV19 and TRBJ1-5; tentatively, D is TRBD1 (6 bases). The germline V and J ends were trimmed by 5 bases and 6 bases, with 23 bases remaining between them. Germline V gene data show CDR1 as LNHDA and CDR2 as SQIVND (reference sequence). The CDR3 consists of 17 residues.

This clone was detected a few times. The chain carries TRBV10-3 and TRBJ1-1; TRBD1 might be the D (6 bases). The length of the CDR3 is 12 residues. The V gene lost 10 bases and the J gene lost 3 bases, with 12 bases spanning the gap. Germline CDR1 and CDR2: ENHRY and SYGVKD. In DNA, the CDR3 is TGTGCCACCCGAGGGGGTGACACTGAAGCTTTCTTT. Translating it yields CATRGGDTEAFF.

V gene TRBV6-5 combines with J gene TRBJ2-3; D is perhaps TRBD1 (6 bases). Germline V lookup: CDR1 MNHEY, CDR2 SVGAGI. V was trimmed by 6 bases and J by 3 bases, leaving 13 bases between them. The CDR3 has 14 amino acids. The CDR3 DNA sequence: TGTGCCAGCAGCAGGGGTGGGGTTACAGATACGCAGTATTTT. Translating it yields CASSRGGVTDTQYF.